The rows below give T cell receptor beta chains drawn from one sample of a study of T cell repertoires and HLA-DP antigens. Libraries were prepared by immunoSEQ multiplex PCR; TCRdb keeps only in-frame clonotypes and omits some of them. The table has roughly 110,000 clones, 90% to 95% seen once. These TCRs are of unknown antigen specificity. The sample taken for sequencing was CD4+ T cells from PBMCs. These receptors were taken from a young woman in good health and CMV-seronegative. The CDR3 runs from the conserved cysteine through the conserved F or W. Each record gives: V gene, J gene, clone size, D gene, CDR3 protein, CDR3 DNA. D genes are given only for firm matches. The size of a clone is reported for some rows only, either as once, few or many, or as a class for expanded clones.

>TRBV11-3|TRBJ1-1|NA|NA
CASSLNQNTEAFF
TGTGCCAGCAGCTTAAACCAAAACACTGAAGCTTTCTTT
>TRBV29-1|TRBJ1-6|NA|NA
CAALSGAGALVNSPLHF
TGCGCAGCGTTGAGCGGGGCCGGGGCCCTCGTCAATTCACCCCTCCACTTT
>TRBV28|TRBJ2-7|NA|NA
CASSRRGGDYYYEQYF
TGTGCCAGCAGCCGCAGGGGGGGGGACTACTACTACGAGCAGTACTTC
>TRBV6-4|TRBJ2-4|NA|NA
CASTGAGGKNIQYF
TGTGCCAGCACGGGGGCCGGGGGTAAAAACATTCAGTACTTC
>TRBV7-9|TRBJ2-5|NA|TRBD1
CASSSNRGRLETQYF
TGTGCCAGCAGCTCTAACAGGGGGCGCTTGGAGACCCAGTACTTC
>TRBV7-8|TRBJ2-3|NA|TRBD2
CASSFLAGGSTDTQYF
TGTGCCAGCAGCTTTCTAGCGGGAGGGAGCACAGATACGCAGTATTTT
>TRBV18|TRBJ1-3|NA|TRBD1
CASSPPGTGDTIYF
TGTGCCAGCTCACCACCGGGAACAGGGGACACCATATATTTT
>TRBV29-1|TRBJ1-2|NA|TRBD1
CSVGQGRYGYTF
TGCAGCGTTGGACAGGGAAGGTATGGCTACACCTTC
>TRBV5-1|TRBJ2-1|NA|TRBD2
CASSLGLAVYEQFF
TGCGCCAGCAGCTTGGGACTAGCGGTCTATGAGCAGTTCTTC
>TRBV11-2|TRBJ2-2|once|TRBD2
CASSSAQRGGTGELFF
TGTGCCAGCAGCTCAGCCCAGCGGGGGGGGACCGGGGAGCTGTTTTTT
>TRBV9|TRBJ2-3|NA|TRBD2
CASSDQPGLAQGQYF
TGTGCCAGCAGCGACCAGCCGGGACTAGCCCAGGGGCAGTATTTT
>TRBV5-1|TRBJ2-1|NA|TRBD2
CASSLGPSGARGFF
TGCGCCAGCAGCTTGGGTCCTAGCGGGGCCCGGGGGTTCTTC
>TRBV27|TRBJ2-3|NA|NA
CASSHGQLSTDTQYF
TGTGCCAGCAGTCATGGACAACTTAGCACAGATACGCAGTATTTT
>TRBV5-1|TRBJ1-6|NA|NA
CASARTPQGNSPLHF
TGCGCCAGCGCACGAACACCCCAAGGTAATTCACCCCTCCACTTT
>TRBV20-1|TRBJ1-1|NA|NA
CSASLTEAFF
TGCAGTGCTAGTCTGACTGAAGCTTTCTTT
>TRBV4-1|TRBJ2-1|NA|TRBD2
CASSHPGLAYHNEQFF
TGCGCCAGCAGCCACCCGGGACTAGCGTATCACAATGAGCAGTTCTTC
>TRBV28|TRBJ1-2|few|NA
CASRGSGRDYGYTF
TGTGCCAGCAGAGGCAGCGGTAGGGACTATGGCTACACCTTC
>TRBV18|TRBJ1-1|NA|TRBD1
CASSPPKTGIGNTEAFF
TGTGCCAGCTCACCACCAAAGACAGGGATCGGGAACACTGAAGCTTTCTTT
>TRBV18|TRBJ2-7|NA|TRBD1
CASSPSRQGAYEQYF
TGTGCCAGCTCACCGTCAAGACAGGGGGCCTACGAGCAGTACTTC
>TRBV18|TRBJ1-5|NA|TRBD1
CASSRQGGYQPQHF
TGTGCCAGCTCAAGACAGGGCGGCTATCAGCCCCAGCATTTT
>TRBV2|TRBJ1-3|NA|NA
CASMQPVSGNTIYF
TGTGCCAGCATGCAGCCCGTTTCTGGAAACACCATATATTTT
>TRBV7-2|TRBJ2-7|NA|TRBD2
CASSSPGGYLEQYF
TGTGCCAGCAGCTCCCCGGGGGGTTATCTCGAGCAGTACTTC
>TRBV19|TRBJ1-2|NA|TRBD1
CASSMSGGYGYTF
TGTGCCAGTAGTATGTCAGGGGGCTATGGCTACACCTTC
>TRBV5-4|TRBJ2-2|NA|NA
CASSFGRVGHTGELFF
TGTGCCAGCAGCTTCGGCAGGGTTGGGCACACCGGGGAGCTGTTTTTT
>TRBV6-5|TRBJ1-1|once|NA
CASKAGLTNTEAFF
TGTGCCAGCAAGGCGGGACTGACGAACACTGAAGCTTTCTTT
>TRBV27|TRBJ2-2|NA|NA
CASSFSSRQGTPGELFF
TGTGCCAGCAGTTTCTCCTCCCGGCAGGGAACCCCCGGGGAGCTGTTTTTT
>TRBV27|TRBJ1-5|NA|NA
CASSNYSNQPQHF
TGTGCCAGCAGTAACTATAGCAATCAGCCCCAGCATTTT
>TRBV7-2|TRBJ2-3|NA|NA
CASSFSSIPTDTQYF
TGTGCCAGCAGCTTCTCCAGTATTCCCACAGATACGCAGTATTTT
>TRBV11-2|TRBJ1-1|NA|NA
CASSLDRKWNTEAFF
TGTGCCAGCAGCTTAGACCGCAAGTGGAACACTGAAGCTTTCTTT
>TRBV18|TRBJ2-2|NA|NA
CASSPPGSSGTGELFF
TGTGCCAGCTCACCACCAGGGAGCTCGGGCACCGGGGAGCTGTTTTTT
>TRBV5-4|TRBJ2-3|NA|NA
CASSSRTGTDTQYF
TGTGCCAGCAGCTCTCGGACTGGCACAGATACGCAGTATTTT
>TRBV30|TRBJ2-1|NA|NA
CAWSGYGRWNEQFF
TGTGCCTGGAGTGGGTACGGACGGTGGAATGAGCAGTTCTTC
>TRBV7-9|TRBJ1-3|NA|NA
CASSLGSSGNTIYF
TGTGCCAGCAGCTTAGGTAGCTCTGGAAACACCATATATTTT
>TRBV7-9|TRBJ2-1|NA|TRBD1
CAGRDGAGGGNEQFF
TGTGCCGGACGCGATGGGGCAGGGGGCGGAAATGAGCAGTTCTTC
>TRBV29-1|TRBJ1-3|NA|TRBD1
CSVGQGFYGNTIYF
TGCAGCGTTGGACAGGGGTTCTATGGAAACACCATATATTTT
>TRBV2|TRBJ1-1|once|TRBD1
CASTQGAAIEAFF
TGTGCCAGCACCCAGGGGGCTGCCATTGAAGCTTTCTTT
>TRBV10-3|TRBJ2-6|NA|NA
CATASATGANVLTF
TGTGCCACCGCGTCAGCAACTGGGGCCAACGTCCTGACTTTC
>TRBV4-1|TRBJ2-2|NA|TRBD2
CASSPFPGLANTGELFF
TGCGCCAGCAGCCCATTTCCGGGACTAGCGAACACCGGGGAGCTGTTTTTT
>TRBV18|TRBJ2-7|NA|NA
CASPQGRQPYSQYF
TGTGCCAGCCCGCAGGGCAGGCAACCCTATAGTCAGTACTTC
>TRBV9|TRBJ2-5|NA|NA
CASSVGAKQETQYF
TGTGCCAGCAGCGTAGGAGCGAAGCAAGAGACCCAGTACTTC
>TRBV7-2|TRBJ1-6|NA|NA
CASSLSQGLGSPLHF
TGTGCCAGCAGCTTATCTCAGGGCCTGGGTTCACCCCTCCACTTT
>TRBV15|TRBJ2-1|NA|NA
CATSRDRLDSEQFF
TGTGCCACCAGCAGAGATCGACTTGATAGTGAGCAGTTCTTC
>TRBV9|TRBJ2-6|once|NA
CASSVVGRSGANVLTF
TGTGCCAGCAGCGTAGTGGGTAGATCTGGGGCCAACGTCCTGACTTTC
>TRBV4-2|TRBJ2-5|NA|NA
CASSQAGIETQYF
TGTGCCAGCAGCCAAGCGGGGATAGAGACCCAGTACTTC
>TRBV6-5|TRBJ1-2|NA|NA
CASSGTGYGYTF
TGTGCCAGCTCCGGGACGGGATATGGCTACACCTTC
>TRBV28|TRBJ1-5|NA|NA
CASKNSGASNQPQHF
TGTGCCAGCAAGAATTCTGGGGCTAGCAATCAGCCCCAGCATTTT
>TRBV28|TRBJ1-4|NA|NA
CASAWVQWEKLFF
TGTGCCAGCGCATGGGTTCAATGGGAAAAACTGTTTTTT